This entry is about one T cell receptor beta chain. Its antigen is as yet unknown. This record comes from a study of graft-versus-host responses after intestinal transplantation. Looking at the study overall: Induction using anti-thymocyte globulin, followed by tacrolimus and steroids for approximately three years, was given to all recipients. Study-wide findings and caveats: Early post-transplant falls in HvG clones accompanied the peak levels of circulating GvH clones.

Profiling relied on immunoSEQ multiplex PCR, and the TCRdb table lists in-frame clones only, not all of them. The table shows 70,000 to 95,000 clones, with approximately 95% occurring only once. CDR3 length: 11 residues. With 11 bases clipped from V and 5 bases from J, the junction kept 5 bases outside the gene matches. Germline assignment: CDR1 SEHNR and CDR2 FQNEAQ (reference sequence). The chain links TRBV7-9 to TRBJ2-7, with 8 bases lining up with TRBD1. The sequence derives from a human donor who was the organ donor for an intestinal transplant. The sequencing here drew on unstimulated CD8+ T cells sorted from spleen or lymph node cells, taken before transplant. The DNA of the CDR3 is TGTGCCCAAGAGACAGGGGACGAGCAGTACTTC. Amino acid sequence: CAQETGDEQYF.